This TCR beta chain was sequenced in a study of quantifying T cell responses using KT2 cells. The wider study: TCR alpha and beta constant-region primers primed reverse transcription of RNA.

The CDR3 has 10 residues. Each cDNA got a UMI-containing oligo ligated at its 3' end. First-round PCR used roughly 4 cycles and beta primers RC1.1 and RC1.2 covering TRBC1 and TRBC2. TCRdb passed the UMI-ligation and nested PCR reads through MiXCR, listing each CDR3 protein once. Of about 33,000 distinct CDR3 sequences detected, 10% appear once; the ten largest clones hold more than 9.5%. This clonotype was counted ten times or more. One junction end disagrees with the germline gene, perhaps due to a read error. The chain uses TRBV12-3 or TRBV12-4 and TRBJ2-7; TRBD1 might be the D (5 bases). The material sequenced was PBMCs spiked with cells of the T cell clone KT2. This TCR came from a human donor. DNA for the CDR3: TGTGCCCCGGAGCAGGGCCAATCCAAGTTC. Translating gives CAPEQGQSKF.